This is a list of T cell receptor beta chains from one sample in a study of CD8 T cells in Susac syndrome. One entry per CDR3 protein results from TCRdb running MiXCR on the immunoSEQ multiplex PCR reads. The sample carries tens of thousands of distinct CDR3 sequences, approximately 93% recorded once. The sample taken for sequencing was CD8+ T cells from PBMCs. Source of these receptors: a human donor with Susac syndrome. CDR3s include the opening cysteine and the closing phenylalanine or tryptophan. A D gene is named only where the DNA matches it firmly. Size is stated for part of the rows, as once, few or many counts, or as a class when the clone is expanded.

j_gene: TRBJ1-4; abundance: once; v_gene: TRBV30; d_gene: TRBD1; CDR3nt: TGTGCCTGGAGCCTCCGGGACAGGGGGAAGGAAAAACTGTTTTTT; CDR3aa: CAWSLRDRGKEKLFF
j_gene: TRBJ1-1; abundance: once; v_gene: TRBV29-1; d_gene: NA; CDR3nt: TGCAGCGCCCGAAGGGGGTCTGAAGCTTTCTTT; CDR3aa: CSARRGSEAFF
j_gene: TRBJ2-1; abundance: NA; v_gene: TRBV9; d_gene: NA; CDR3nt: TGTGCCAGCAGCGTAGCGATTACAGGGGGGGATGAGCAGTTCTTC; CDR3aa: CASSVAITGGDEQFF
j_gene: TRBJ1-3; abundance: NA; v_gene: TRBV12-3/TRBV12-4; d_gene: NA; CDR3nt: TGTGCCAGCAGTCCCGGGACCCCTCTTGGAAACACCATATATTTT; CDR3aa: CASSPGTPLGNTIYF
j_gene: TRBJ2-4; abundance: NA; v_gene: TRBV28; d_gene: NA; CDR3nt: TGTGCCAGCAGTTTACCGGGGAACATTCAGTACTTC; CDR3aa: CASSLPGNIQYF
j_gene: TRBJ1-1; abundance: once; v_gene: TRBV6-2/TRBV6-3; d_gene: TRBD1; CDR3nt: TGTGCCAGCAGAACGACAGGGGGCGCCGCTGAAGCTTTCTTT; CDR3aa: CASRTTGGAAEAFF
j_gene: TRBJ2-5; abundance: NA; v_gene: TRBV7-8; d_gene: NA; CDR3nt: TGTGCCAGCACCCCAGGGGGGGCGACCTCGGAGACCCAGTACTTC; CDR3aa: CASTPGGATSETQYF
j_gene: TRBJ2-7; abundance: NA; v_gene: TRBV4-1; d_gene: NA; CDR3nt: TGCGCCAGCAGCCCCGGAGAGGGTTACGAGCAGTACTTC; CDR3aa: CASSPGEGYEQYF
j_gene: TRBJ2-7; abundance: NA; v_gene: TRBV18; d_gene: TRBD1; CDR3nt: TGTGCCAGCTCACCCCCGACAGGGGGCGATTTTTACGAGCAGTACTTC; CDR3aa: CASSPPTGGDFYEQYF
j_gene: TRBJ2-5; abundance: NA; v_gene: TRBV27; d_gene: NA; CDR3nt: TGTGCCAGCAGTTTATCCCCAGGTCCCAAAGAGACCCAGTACTTC; CDR3aa: CASSLSPGPKETQYF
j_gene: TRBJ2-1; abundance: NA; v_gene: TRBV7-6; d_gene: NA; CDR3nt: TGTGCCAGCAGCTTATACGTGTACCAGAAGCTCAATGAGCAGTTCTTC; CDR3aa: CASSLYVYQKLNEQFF
j_gene: TRBJ1-3; abundance: NA; v_gene: TRBV25-1; d_gene: NA; CDR3nt: TGTGCCAGCAGTGCCCGGGGGGCGGGAAACACCATATATTTT; CDR3aa: CASSARGAGNTIYF
j_gene: TRBJ2-5; abundance: NA; v_gene: TRBV12-3/TRBV12-4; d_gene: NA; CDR3nt: TGTGCCAGCAGTTTAGTAGGGGACACTCTATACCAAGAGACCCAGTACTTC; CDR3aa: CASSLVGDTLYQETQYF
j_gene: TRBJ2-6; abundance: NA; v_gene: TRBV28; d_gene: NA; CDR3nt: TGTGCCAGCAGTTCGGACGATTACTCTGGGGCCAACGTCCTGACTTTC; CDR3aa: CASSSDDYSGANVLTF
j_gene: TRBJ2-5; abundance: NA; v_gene: TRBV28; d_gene: NA; CDR3nt: TGTGCCAGCACCCTAATCTTAGAAGGGGGGTTCGGCGAGACCCAGTACTTC; CDR3aa: CASTLILEGGFGETQYF
j_gene: TRBJ2-5; abundance: NA; v_gene: TRBV7-9; d_gene: TRBD2; CDR3nt: TGTGCCAGCAGCCCTCAACTAGCGGGGGGGCAGGGAGAGACCCAGTACTTC; CDR3aa: CASSPQLAGGQGETQYF
j_gene: TRBJ2-3; abundance: NA; v_gene: TRBV27; d_gene: NA; CDR3nt: TGTGCCACCGCCGCGGGCAATACGCAGTATTTT; CDR3aa: CATAAGNTQYF
j_gene: TRBJ2-7; abundance: NA; v_gene: TRBV25-1; d_gene: TRBD1; CDR3nt: TGTGCCAGCAGTGAGAGACGAGACAGGGCCAAGGGCGAGCAGTACTTC; CDR3aa: CASSERRDRAKGEQYF
j_gene: TRBJ2-1; abundance: NA; v_gene: TRBV4-2; d_gene: NA; CDR3nt: TGTGCCAGCAGCCAAGATACGGTTGTGCAGTTCTTC; CDR3aa: CASSQDTVVQFF
j_gene: TRBJ2-7; abundance: NA; v_gene: TRBV4-1; d_gene: NA; CDR3nt: TGCGCCAGCAGCCAAAACCCCGGGTACGACGAGCAGTACTTC; CDR3aa: CASSQNPGYDEQYF
j_gene: TRBJ2-7; abundance: NA; v_gene: TRBV7-8; d_gene: NA; CDR3nt: TGTGCCAGCAGCCAGGGGGGGGGCTACGAGCAGTACTTC; CDR3aa: CASSQGGGYEQYF
j_gene: TRBJ2-7; abundance: NA; v_gene: TRBV6-2/TRBV6-3; d_gene: TRBD1; CDR3nt: TGTGCCAGCGACTCGGGACAGGGCTGGGAGCAGTACTTC; CDR3aa: CASDSGQGWEQYF
j_gene: TRBJ1-1; abundance: NA; v_gene: TRBV5-1; d_gene: NA; CDR3nt: TGCGCCAGCAGCGATGACACCAGGGAGGCTTTCTTT; CDR3aa: CASSDDTREAFF
j_gene: TRBJ1-5; abundance: NA; v_gene: TRBV9; d_gene: NA; CDR3nt: TGTGCCAGCAGCGGCGCAGGGAGTAGCAATCAGCCCCAGCATTTT; CDR3aa: CASSGAGSSNQPQHF
j_gene: TRBJ2-2; abundance: NA; v_gene: TRBV7-2; d_gene: NA; CDR3nt: TGTGCCAGCAGCTCGGTTTTAGGGGCTCCGAACACCGGGGAGCTGTTTTTT; CDR3aa: CASSSVLGAPNTGELFF
j_gene: TRBJ2-4; abundance: NA; v_gene: TRBV9; d_gene: NA; CDR3nt: TGTGCCAGCAGCGTAGAAGGGGGAGGCGGAAACATTCAGTACTTC; CDR3aa: CASSVEGGGGNIQYF
j_gene: TRBJ2-7; abundance: NA; v_gene: TRBV12-3/TRBV12-4; d_gene: NA; CDR3nt: TGTGCCAGCAGTTTTGGTGGGCACGGCTACGAGCAGTACTTC; CDR3aa: CASSFGGHGYEQYF
j_gene: TRBJ1-1; abundance: few; v_gene: TRBV29-1; d_gene: NA; CDR3nt: TGCAGCGTGGGAGGACAGCTGTTGAACACTGAAGCTTTCTTT; CDR3aa: CSVGGQLLNTEAFF
j_gene: TRBJ2-7; abundance: NA; v_gene: TRBV27; d_gene: NA; CDR3nt: TGTGCCAGCAGTTTATCCGGGCCCTACGAGCAGTACTTC; CDR3aa: CASSLSGPYEQYF
j_gene: TRBJ2-7; abundance: NA; v_gene: TRBV7-9; d_gene: TRBD1; CDR3nt: TGTGCCAGCAGCCCGCGGACAGGGGAGGCCTACGAGCAGTACTTC; CDR3aa: CASSPRTGEAYEQYF
j_gene: TRBJ1-2; abundance: NA; v_gene: TRBV29-1; d_gene: NA; CDR3nt: TGCAGCGTCCAACTCTGGGATGGCTACACCTTC; CDR3aa: CSVQLWDGYTF
j_gene: TRBJ2-2; abundance: NA; v_gene: TRBV28; d_gene: NA; CDR3nt: TGTGCCAGCACTCTGGGACCCAACACCGGGGAGCTGTTTTTT; CDR3aa: CASTLGPNTGELFF
j_gene: TRBJ2-3; abundance: NA; v_gene: TRBV5-6; d_gene: NA; CDR3nt: TGTGCCAGCAGCTCCGGACCTGCAGATACGCAGTATTTT; CDR3aa: CASSSGPADTQYF
j_gene: TRBJ1-6; abundance: NA; v_gene: TRBV15; d_gene: TRBD1; CDR3nt: TGTGCCACCAGTCTGGACAGGGCCCTCAATTCACCCCTCCACTTT; CDR3aa: CATSLDRALNSPLHF
j_gene: TRBJ1-2; abundance: NA; v_gene: TRBV5-6; d_gene: NA; CDR3nt: TGTGCCAGCAGCGGGACACGCAGGGGCTCGGGTGGCTACACCTTC; CDR3aa: CASSGTRRGSGGYTF
j_gene: TRBJ2-6; abundance: NA; v_gene: TRBV25-1; d_gene: NA; CDR3nt: TGTGCCAGCAGTGACGACAGGCCTGGGGCCAACGTCCTGACTTTC; CDR3aa: CASSDDRPGANVLTF
j_gene: TRBJ2-5; abundance: NA; v_gene: TRBV4-1; d_gene: NA; CDR3nt: TGCGCCAGCAGCCATGACGGCAAGGAAGAGACCCAGTACTTC; CDR3aa: CASSHDGKEETQYF
j_gene: TRBJ2-7; abundance: NA; v_gene: TRBV7-9; d_gene: NA; CDR3nt: TGTGCCAGCAGCAACAGGGAATCCTACGAGCAGTACTTC; CDR3aa: CASSNRESYEQYF
j_gene: TRBJ1-1; abundance: NA; v_gene: TRBV12-3/TRBV12-4; d_gene: TRBD1; CDR3nt: TGTGCCAGCAGTTCCGGGACAGGGGGGACTGAAGCTTTCTTT; CDR3aa: CASSSGTGGTEAFF
j_gene: TRBJ2-2; abundance: NA; v_gene: TRBV30; d_gene: TRBD1; CDR3nt: TGTGCCTGGAGTGCGGACAGGGGGCCCGGGGAGCTGTTTTTT; CDR3aa: CAWSADRGPGELFF
j_gene: TRBJ2-7; abundance: NA; v_gene: TRBV30; d_gene: TRBD2; CDR3nt: TGTGCCTGGAGTCCCGGGAGGGAGCAGTACTTC; CDR3aa: CAWSPGREQYF
j_gene: TRBJ2-7; abundance: NA; v_gene: TRBV14; d_gene: TRBD2; CDR3nt: TGTGCCAGCAGCCGGCGGGGGTCGGGTTACGAGCAGTACTTC; CDR3aa: CASSRRGSGYEQYF
j_gene: TRBJ2-3; abundance: once; v_gene: TRBV7-2; d_gene: TRBD2; CDR3nt: TGTGCCAGCAGCAAACTAGCGGGGGGGAGCACAGATACGCAGTATTTT; CDR3aa: CASSKLAGGSTDTQYF